Sequencing of this T cell receptor (beta chain) was carried out in a study of blood T cell repertoires in COVID-19. From germline, CDR1 is SGHRS and CDR2 YFSETQ. The V and J ends lost 2 bases and 4 bases, in that order; junction bases with no gene match: 9. The CDR3 contains 16 residues. In the authors' methods: Amplification of reference gene primers was used by the study to estimate nucleated cell counts. Clones were read by immunoSEQ multiplex PCR, and TCRdb kept only the in-frame ones, dropping some. V and J calls plus clone size are reproduced from that table; the DNA served to infer D and trimming. The data show about 130,000 clones, about 76% seen once.

Sequencing was done on a sample of peripheral blood. This clonotype was sampled from an elderly man with acute or convalescent COVID-19. The chain carries TRBV5-1 and TRBJ2-3; TRBD2 aligns across 8 bases. The chain's CDR3 is CASSLSSGLVADTQYF. CDR3 DNA: TGCGCCAGCAGCTTATCGTCGGGACTAGTGGCAGATACGCAGTATTTT.